Listed below are T cell receptor beta chains from one sample, sequenced in a study of T-cell reconstitution after alpha-beta-depleted transplantation in children. TCRdb analysed the PCR reads with MiXCR anew, one entry per CDR3 protein. The sample lists approximately 83,000 distinct CDR3 sequences, approximately 8.4% occurring once. The sequencing here drew on PBMCs from the stem cell graft donor, taken from the stem cell graft. All receptors come from a human donor who donated a stem cell graft to a child with congenital amegakaryocytic thrombocytopenia. CDR3s include the opening cysteine and the closing phenylalanine or tryptophan. The order of the fields is D gene, V gene, J gene, clone size, CDR3 protein, CDR3 DNA. The D gene is left open where the match is weak. Some rows mark clone size as missing; the rest say once, few, many or name a class of expanded clone.

d_call: .; v_call: TRBV18; j_call: TRBJ2-5; clone_size: many; cdr3_aa: CASSPTGGPQETQYF; cdr3_nt: TGTGCCAGCTCACCAACCGGAGGACCTCAAGAGACCCAGTACTTC
d_call: .; v_call: TRBV11-2; j_call: TRBJ1-1; clone_size: many; cdr3_aa: CASSLLAITEAFF; cdr3_nt: TGTGCCAGCAGCTTATTAGCCATCACTGAAGCTTTCTTT
d_call: .; v_call: TRBV6-5; j_call: TRBJ2-1; clone_size: many; cdr3_aa: CASSYSIRADEQFF; cdr3_nt: TGTGCCAGCAGTTACTCGATTCGCGCGGATGAGCAGTTCTTC
d_call: TRBD2; v_call: TRBV4-2; j_call: TRBJ2-3; clone_size: many; cdr3_aa: CASSQVAAGGPDTQYF; cdr3_nt: TGTGCCAGCAGCCAAGTCGCGGCGGGGGGGCCAGATACGCAGTATTTT
d_call: .; v_call: TRBV7-2; j_call: TRBJ1-6; clone_size: many; cdr3_aa: CASSLDYNSPLHF; cdr3_nt: TGTGCCAGCAGCTTAGATTATAATTCACCCCTCCACTTT
d_call: TRBD1; v_call: TRBV10-3; j_call: TRBJ2-3; clone_size: many; cdr3_aa: CAISQGQLDTDTQYF; cdr3_nt: TGTGCCATCAGTCAGGGACAGTTAGACACAGATACGCAGTATTTT
d_call: .; v_call: TRBV29-1; j_call: TRBJ1-1; clone_size: many; cdr3_aa: CSVEVRKMNTEAFF; cdr3_nt: TGCAGCGTTGAAGTGAGGAAAATGAACACTGAAGCTTTCTTT
d_call: .; v_call: TRBV4-1; j_call: TRBJ2-3; clone_size: many; cdr3_aa: CASSQGSGRDTQYF; cdr3_nt: TGCGCCAGCAGCCAAGGCTCGGGACGGGATACGCAGTATTTT
d_call: .; v_call: TRBV7-9; j_call: TRBJ1-5; clone_size: many; cdr3_aa: CASSFDNQPQHF; cdr3_nt: TGTGCCAGCAGCTTCGACAATCAGCCCCAGCATTTT
d_call: .; v_call: TRBV3-1; j_call: TRBJ1-5; clone_size: many; cdr3_aa: CASSQDAGANQPQHF; cdr3_nt: TGTGCCAGCAGCCAAGACGCAGGGGCCAATCAGCCCCAGCATTTT
d_call: TRBD1; v_call: TRBV18; j_call: TRBJ2-7; clone_size: many; cdr3_aa: CASSQRQGSYEQYF; cdr3_nt: TGTGCCAGCTCCCAACGACAGGGATCCTACGAGCAGTACTTC
d_call: TRBD2; v_call: TRBV12-3/TRBV12-4; j_call: TRBJ2-1; clone_size: many; cdr3_aa: CASSLLAGVVNEQFF; cdr3_nt: TGTGCCAGCAGTTTACTAGCGGGAGTGGTAAATGAGCAGTTCTTC
d_call: .; v_call: TRBV5-8; j_call: TRBJ1-2; clone_size: many; cdr3_aa: CASSLVVDRYGYTF; cdr3_nt: TGTGCCAGCAGCTTGGTTGTGGACCGTTATGGCTACACCTTC
d_call: TRBD2; v_call: TRBV5-1; j_call: TRBJ2-1; clone_size: many; cdr3_aa: CASTMTSGGYNEQFF; cdr3_nt: TGCGCCAGCACCATGACTAGCGGGGGCTACAATGAGCAGTTCTTC
d_call: .; v_call: TRBV11-2; j_call: TRBJ2-5; clone_size: many; cdr3_aa: CASSLGRDLGTQYF; cdr3_nt: TGTGCCAGCAGCTTAGGAAGGGATCTCGGGACCCAGTACTTC
d_call: TRBD1; v_call: TRBV4-3; j_call: TRBJ2-5; clone_size: many; cdr3_aa: CASSPGTGVQETQYF; cdr3_nt: TGCGCCAGCAGCCCGGGAACAGGGGTCCAAGAGACCCAGTACTTC
d_call: .; v_call: TRBV7-9; j_call: TRBJ1-2; clone_size: many; cdr3_aa: CASGANGYTF; cdr3_nt: TGTGCCAGCGGGGCTAATGGCTACACCTTC
d_call: .; v_call: TRBV30; j_call: TRBJ1-2; clone_size: many; cdr3_aa: CAWSVAQNYGYTF; cdr3_nt: TGTGCCTGGAGTGTAGCACAAAACTATGGCTACACCTTC
d_call: .; v_call: TRBV12-3/TRBV12-4; j_call: TRBJ2-6; clone_size: many; cdr3_aa: CASSLRQTSSGANVLTF; cdr3_nt: TGTGCCAGCAGTTTAAGGCAGACTAGCTCTGGGGCCAACGTCCTGACTTTC
d_call: .; v_call: TRBV20-1; j_call: TRBJ2-1; clone_size: many; cdr3_aa: CSARIRTGPYNEQFF; cdr3_nt: TGCAGTGCTAGAATCAGGACCGGACCTTACAATGAGCAGTTCTTC
d_call: .; v_call: TRBV12-3/TRBV12-4; j_call: TRBJ1-5; clone_size: many; cdr3_aa: CASSFSAGNQPQHF; cdr3_nt: TGTGCCAGCAGTTTTTCGGCTGGCAATCAGCCCCAGCATTTT
d_call: TRBD2; v_call: TRBV14; j_call: TRBJ2-3; clone_size: many; cdr3_aa: CASSQGTSYSTDTQYF; cdr3_nt: TGTGCCAGCAGCCAAGGGACTAGCTATAGCACAGATACGCAGTATTTT
d_call: .; v_call: TRBV7-2; j_call: TRBJ1-6; clone_size: many; cdr3_aa: CASSQMHVYNSPLHF; cdr3_nt: TGTGCCAGCAGCCAAATGCACGTCTATAATTCACCCCTCCACTTT
d_call: TRBD2; v_call: TRBV6-1; j_call: TRBJ2-1; clone_size: many; cdr3_aa: CASSSDGTSGGDNEQFF; cdr3_nt: TGTGCCAGCAGCTCGGACGGGACTAGCGGGGGAGACAATGAGCAGTTCTTC
d_call: .; v_call: TRBV5-1; j_call: TRBJ1-6; clone_size: many; cdr3_aa: CASSFKGDNSPLHF; cdr3_nt: TGCGCCAGCAGCTTTAAGGGGGATAATTCACCCCTCCACTTT
d_call: .; v_call: TRBV20-1; j_call: TRBJ1-1; clone_size: many; cdr3_aa: CSARDSGTPEAFF; cdr3_nt: TGCAGTGCTAGAGATTCCGGGACACCTGAAGCTTTCTTT
d_call: .; v_call: TRBV6-1; j_call: TRBJ1-2; clone_size: few; cdr3_aa: CASSGGPSYGYTF; cdr3_nt: TGTGCCAGCAGTGGAGGACCGTCCTATGGCTACACCTTC
d_call: .; v_call: TRBV6-2/TRBV6-3; j_call: TRBJ1-1; clone_size: many; cdr3_aa: CASSPQQGGTEAFF; cdr3_nt: TGTGCCAGCAGTCCTCAACAGGGTGGCACTGAAGCTTTCTTT
d_call: .; v_call: TRBV29-1; j_call: TRBJ2-7; clone_size: many; cdr3_aa: CSVEDLGGSNEQYF; cdr3_nt: TGCAGCGTTGAAGATCTCGGAGGGAGCAACGAGCAGTACTTC
d_call: .; v_call: TRBV6-1; j_call: TRBJ1-5; clone_size: many; cdr3_aa: CASTYSNQPQHF; cdr3_nt: TGTGCCAGCACCTATTCCAATCAGCCCCAGCATTTT
d_call: TRBD2; v_call: TRBV20-1; j_call: TRBJ2-7; clone_size: many; cdr3_aa: CSATVPGGPEQYF; cdr3_nt: TGCAGTGCTACCGTGCCGGGGGGGCCCGAGCAGTACTTC
d_call: TRBD2; v_call: TRBV27; j_call: TRBJ2-1; clone_size: many; cdr3_aa: CASSLGLSGNDNEQFF; cdr3_nt: TGTGCCAGCAGTTTAGGTCTTAGCGGGAATGACAATGAGCAGTTCTTC
d_call: .; v_call: TRBV3-1; j_call: TRBJ2-5; clone_size: many; cdr3_aa: CASSQDLAVQETQYF; cdr3_nt: TGTGCCAGCAGCCAAGACCTTGCGGTCCAAGAGACCCAGTACTTC
d_call: .; v_call: TRBV7-3; j_call: TRBJ1-4; clone_size: .; cdr3_aa: CASSLTGLQGEKLFF; cdr3_nt: TGTGCCAGCAGCTTAACGGGACTTCAAGGGGAAAAACTGTTTTTT
d_call: .; v_call: TRBV2; j_call: TRBJ1-3; clone_size: few; cdr3_aa: CASAAPPAGNTIYF; cdr3_nt: TGTGCCAGCGCGGCACCGCCGGCAGGAAACACCATATATTTT
d_call: TRBD2; v_call: TRBV5-6; j_call: TRBJ2-5; clone_size: many; cdr3_aa: CASSLLPGGPEKQETQYF; cdr3_nt: TGTGCCAGCAGCTTGTTGCCGGGGGGGCCTGAGAAGCAAGAGACCCAGTACTTC
d_call: .; v_call: TRBV7-9; j_call: TRBJ2-7; clone_size: many; cdr3_aa: CASSPQIESYEQYF; cdr3_nt: TGTGCCAGCAGCCCGCAGATTGAGTCCTACGAGCAGTACTTC
d_call: .; v_call: TRBV5-1; j_call: TRBJ2-7; clone_size: many; cdr3_aa: CASSLEWAGEQYF; cdr3_nt: TGCGCCAGCAGCTTGGAATGGGCAGGCGAGCAGTACTTC
d_call: .; v_call: TRBV20-1; j_call: TRBJ1-2; clone_size: many; cdr3_aa: CSARGRGYGYTF; cdr3_nt: TGCAGTGCTAGAGGCAGGGGATATGGCTACACCTTC
d_call: .; v_call: TRBV28; j_call: TRBJ1-5; clone_size: few; cdr3_aa: CASSSPTAYSNQPQHF; cdr3_nt: TGTGCCAGCAGTTCCCCCACCGCCTATAGCAATCAGCCCCAGCATTTT
d_call: .; v_call: TRBV20-1; j_call: TRBJ2-3; clone_size: many; cdr3_aa: CSAFLRLRASTDTQYF; cdr3_nt: TGCAGTGCTTTCCTCCGGCTGCGAGCTAGCACAGATACGCAGTATTTT
d_call: .; v_call: TRBV28; j_call: TRBJ1-6; clone_size: many; cdr3_aa: CASSFGGITGSPLHF; cdr3_nt: TGTGCCAGCAGTTTTGGGGGAATAACGGGTTCACCCCTCCACTTT
d_call: TRBD1; v_call: TRBV10-1; j_call: TRBJ1-5; clone_size: few; cdr3_aa: CASSEGTGRNQPQHF; cdr3_nt: TGCGCCAGCAGTGAGGGGACAGGGCGCAATCAGCCCCAGCATTTT
d_call: .; v_call: TRBV20-1; j_call: TRBJ1-1; clone_size: many; cdr3_aa: CSARPFGPSNTEAFF; cdr3_nt: TGCAGTGCTAGACCCTTCGGACCCTCGAACACTGAAGCTTTCTTT
d_call: TRBD1; v_call: TRBV20-1; j_call: TRBJ1-1; clone_size: many; cdr3_aa: CSAFKTGPLNTEAFF; cdr3_nt: TGCAGTGCCTTTAAGACAGGGCCATTGAACACTGAAGCTTTCTTT
d_call: .; v_call: TRBV27; j_call: TRBJ2-3; clone_size: many; cdr3_aa: CASSLEASTDTQYF; cdr3_nt: TGTGCCAGCAGTTTAGAGGCGAGCACAGATACGCAGTATTTT
d_call: TRBD1; v_call: TRBV20-1; j_call: TRBJ1-2; clone_size: few; cdr3_aa: CSARDIQQGGLDYGYTF; cdr3_nt: TGCAGTGCTAGAGATATCCAGCAGGGGGGTTTGGACTATGGCTACACCTTC
d_call: TRBD1; v_call: TRBV7-2; j_call: TRBJ2-1; clone_size: many; cdr3_aa: CASSSPLTGQKYNEQFF; cdr3_nt: TGTGCCAGCAGCTCTCCTCTGACAGGGCAGAAATACAATGAGCAGTTCTTC
d_call: .; v_call: TRBV19; j_call: TRBJ1-4; clone_size: .; cdr3_aa: CASSITGDEKLFF; cdr3_nt: TGTGCCAGTAGTATAACGGGGGATGAAAAACTGTTTTTT
d_call: .; v_call: TRBV20-1; j_call: TRBJ1-4; clone_size: many; cdr3_aa: CSARGSPNEKLFF; cdr3_nt: TGCAGTGCTAGAGGCAGTCCCAATGAAAAACTGTTTTTT
d_call: .; v_call: TRBV3-1; j_call: TRBJ2-5; clone_size: few; cdr3_aa: CASTTQYF; cdr3_nt: TGTGCCAGCACAACCCAGTACTTC
d_call: .; v_call: TRBV3-1; j_call: TRBJ2-1; clone_size: .; cdr3_aa: CASSPLRTASEQFF; cdr3_nt: TGTGCCAGCAGCCCGCTTAGGACGGCTAGTGAGCAGTTCTTC
d_call: TRBD1; v_call: TRBV5-1; j_call: TRBJ2-5; clone_size: many; cdr3_aa: CASSARDRGMETQYF; cdr3_nt: TGCGCCAGCAGCGCTCGGGACAGGGGGATGGAGACCCAGTACTTC